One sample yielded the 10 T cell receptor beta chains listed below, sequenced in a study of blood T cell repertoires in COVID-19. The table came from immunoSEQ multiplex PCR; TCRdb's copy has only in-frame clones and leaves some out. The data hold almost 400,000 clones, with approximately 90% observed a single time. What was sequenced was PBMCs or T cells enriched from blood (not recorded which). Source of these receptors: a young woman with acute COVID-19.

CDR3 DNA sequence: TGTGCCAGCAGCTGGGGGACAGGGCCCCGTATGAACACTGAAGCTTTCTTT. Translation: CASSWGTGPRMNTEAFF. This chain connects TRBV5-6 to TRBJ1-1; 9 nucleotides agree with TRBD1. Per germline, CDR1 SGHDT and CDR2 YYEEEE. J was trimmed by 0 bases and V by 3 bases; bases with no gene match: 9. The CDR3 has 17 residues.

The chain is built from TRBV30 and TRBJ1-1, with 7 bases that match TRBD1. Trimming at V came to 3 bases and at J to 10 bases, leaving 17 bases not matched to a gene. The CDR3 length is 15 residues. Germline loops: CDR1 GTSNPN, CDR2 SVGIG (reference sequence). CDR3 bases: TGTGCCTGGAGAGAAGGGGGCGGCGGTGGTGGGAGAGCTTTCTTT. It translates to CAWREGGGGGGRAFF.

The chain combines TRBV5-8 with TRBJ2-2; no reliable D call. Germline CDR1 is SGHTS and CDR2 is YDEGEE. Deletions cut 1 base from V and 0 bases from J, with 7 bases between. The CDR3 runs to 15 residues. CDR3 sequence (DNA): TGTGCCAGCAGCTTGAAGAGTTCGAACACCGGGGAGCTGTTTTTT. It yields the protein CASSLKSSNTGELFF.

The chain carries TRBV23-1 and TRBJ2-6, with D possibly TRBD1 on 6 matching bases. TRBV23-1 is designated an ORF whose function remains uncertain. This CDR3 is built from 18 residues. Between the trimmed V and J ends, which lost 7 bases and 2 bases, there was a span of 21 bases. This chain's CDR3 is CASMGARTARTGANVLTF. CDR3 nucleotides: TGCGCCAGCATGGGGGCCCGGACGGCGAGAACTGGGGCCAACGTCCTGACTTTC.

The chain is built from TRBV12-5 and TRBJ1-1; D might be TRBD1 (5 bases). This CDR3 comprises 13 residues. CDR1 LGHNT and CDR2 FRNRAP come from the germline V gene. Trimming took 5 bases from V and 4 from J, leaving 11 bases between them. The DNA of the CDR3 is TGTGCTAGTGGTCCGGAGGGGAGCACTGAAGCTTTCTTT. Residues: CASGPEGSTEAFF.

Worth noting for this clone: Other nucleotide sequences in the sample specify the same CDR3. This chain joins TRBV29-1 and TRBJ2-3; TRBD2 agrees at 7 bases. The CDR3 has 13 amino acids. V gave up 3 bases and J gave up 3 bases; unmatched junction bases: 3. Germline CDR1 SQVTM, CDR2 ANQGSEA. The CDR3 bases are TGCAGCGTTGACACGGGGGGTACAGATACGCAGTATTTT. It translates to CSVDTGGTDTQYF.

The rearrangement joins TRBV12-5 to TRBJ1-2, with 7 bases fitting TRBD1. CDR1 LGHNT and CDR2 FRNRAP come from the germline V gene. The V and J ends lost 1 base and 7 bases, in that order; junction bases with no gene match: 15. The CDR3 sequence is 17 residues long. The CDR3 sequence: CASGLDWDSQAKGGYTF. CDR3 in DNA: TGTGCTAGTGGTTTGGATTGGGACAGTCAGGCTAAGGGTGGCTACACCTTC.

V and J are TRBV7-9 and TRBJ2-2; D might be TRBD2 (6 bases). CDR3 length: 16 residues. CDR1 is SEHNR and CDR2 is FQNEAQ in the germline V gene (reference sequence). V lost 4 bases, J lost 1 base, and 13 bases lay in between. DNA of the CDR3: TGTGCCAGCAGCTCAAGGGACGGGGGGAACACCGGGGAGCTGTTTTTT. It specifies CASSSRDGGNTGELFF. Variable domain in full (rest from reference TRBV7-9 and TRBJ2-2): DTGVSQNPRHKITKRGQNVTFRCDPISEHNRLYWYRQTLGQGPEFLTYFQNEAQLEKSRLLSDRFSAERPKGSFSTLEIQRTEQGDSAMYLCASSSRDGGNTGELFFGEGSRLTVL.

The CDR3 DNA is TGTGCCAGCAGCTTAGCGGGGGCAGGGGAGACCCAGTACTTC. Protein sequence: CASSLAGAGETQYF. The rearrangement joins TRBV7-3 to TRBJ2-5, with TRBD2 as a possible D gene (7 bases). The CDR3 has 14 residues. Trimming took off 2 bases at V and 5 bases at J, with 12 bases between the two ends. CDR1 and CDR2 from the germline V gene are SGHTA and FQGTGA. Full variable domain (rest looked up from reference TRBV7-3 and TRBJ2-5): GAGVSQTPSNKVTEKGKYVELRCDPISGHTALYWYRQSLGQGPEFLIYFQGTGAADDSGLPNDRFFAVRPEGSVSTLKIQRTERGDSAVYLCASSLAGAGETQYFGPGTRLLVL.

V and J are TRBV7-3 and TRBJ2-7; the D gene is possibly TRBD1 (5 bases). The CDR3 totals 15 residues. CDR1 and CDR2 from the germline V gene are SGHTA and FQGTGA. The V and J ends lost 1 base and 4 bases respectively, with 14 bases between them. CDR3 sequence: CASSLRSGLGYEQYF. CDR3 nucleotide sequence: TGTGCCAGCAGCTTAAGGTCAGGGCTTGGGTACGAGCAGTACTTC.